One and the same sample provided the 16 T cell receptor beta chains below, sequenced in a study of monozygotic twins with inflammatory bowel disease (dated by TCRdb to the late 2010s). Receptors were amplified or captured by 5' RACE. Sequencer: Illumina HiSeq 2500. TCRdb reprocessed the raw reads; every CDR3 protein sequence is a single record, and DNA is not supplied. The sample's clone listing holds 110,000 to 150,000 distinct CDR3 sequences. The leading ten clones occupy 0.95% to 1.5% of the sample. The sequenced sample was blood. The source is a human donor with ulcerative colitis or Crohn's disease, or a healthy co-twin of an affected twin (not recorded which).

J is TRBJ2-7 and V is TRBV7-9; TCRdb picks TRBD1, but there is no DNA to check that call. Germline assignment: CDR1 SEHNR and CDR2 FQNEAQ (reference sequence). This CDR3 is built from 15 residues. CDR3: CASSYQGALSYEQYF.

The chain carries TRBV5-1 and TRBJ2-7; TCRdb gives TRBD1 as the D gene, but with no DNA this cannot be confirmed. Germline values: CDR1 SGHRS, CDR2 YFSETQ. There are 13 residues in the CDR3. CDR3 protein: CASSTRTGYEQYF.

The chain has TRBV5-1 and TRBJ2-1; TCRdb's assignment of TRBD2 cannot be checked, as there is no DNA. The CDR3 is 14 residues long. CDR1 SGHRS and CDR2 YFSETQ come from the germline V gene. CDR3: CASSRLAGNYEQFF.

CDR3 residues: CASSLNGQTENEQFF. This sequence joins TRBV27 and TRBJ2-1. This CDR3 is built from 15 residues. Germline loops: CDR1 MNHEY, CDR2 SMNVEV (reference sequence).

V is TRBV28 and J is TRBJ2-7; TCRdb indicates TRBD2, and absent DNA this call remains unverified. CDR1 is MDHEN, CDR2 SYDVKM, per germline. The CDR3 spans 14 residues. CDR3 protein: CASSLWEGSYEQYF.

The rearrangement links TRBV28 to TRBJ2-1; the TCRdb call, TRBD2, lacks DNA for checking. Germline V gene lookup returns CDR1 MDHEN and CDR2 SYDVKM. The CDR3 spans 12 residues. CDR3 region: CASSPYRGEQFF.

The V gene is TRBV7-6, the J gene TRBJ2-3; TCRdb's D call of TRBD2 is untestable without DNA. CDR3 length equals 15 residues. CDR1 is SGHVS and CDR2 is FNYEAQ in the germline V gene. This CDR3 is CASSLSGTSTDTQYF. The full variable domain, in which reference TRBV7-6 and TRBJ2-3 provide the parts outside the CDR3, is GAGVSQSPRYKVTKRGQDVALRCDPISGHVSLYWYRQALGQGPEFLTYFNYEAQQDKSGLPNDRFSAERPEGSISTLTIQRTEQRDSAMYRCASSLSGTSTDTQYFGPGTRLTVL.

The CDR3 is CASSRSGASSYNEQFF. This rearrangement joins TRBV7-9 to TRBJ2-1; TCRdb lists TRBD2, though no DNA is available to test this call. The CDR3 has 16 amino acids. In germline, CDR1 is SEHNR, CDR2 FQNEAQ (reference sequence).

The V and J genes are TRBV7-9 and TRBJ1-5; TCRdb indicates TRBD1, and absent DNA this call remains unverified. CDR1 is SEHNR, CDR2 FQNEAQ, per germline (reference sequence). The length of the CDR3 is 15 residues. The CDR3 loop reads CASSQGTQWNQPQHF.

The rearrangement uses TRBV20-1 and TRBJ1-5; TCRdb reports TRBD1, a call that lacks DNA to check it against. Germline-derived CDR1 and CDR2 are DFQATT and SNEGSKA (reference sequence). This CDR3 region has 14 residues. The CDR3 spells CSARRGRSNQPQHF.

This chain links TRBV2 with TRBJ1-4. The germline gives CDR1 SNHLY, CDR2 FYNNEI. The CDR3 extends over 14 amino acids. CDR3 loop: CASRGRRTNEKLFF.

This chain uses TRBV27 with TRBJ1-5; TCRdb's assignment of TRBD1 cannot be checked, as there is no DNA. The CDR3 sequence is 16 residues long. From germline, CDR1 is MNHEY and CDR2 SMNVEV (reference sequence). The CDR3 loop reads CASSLSGGSSNQPQHF.

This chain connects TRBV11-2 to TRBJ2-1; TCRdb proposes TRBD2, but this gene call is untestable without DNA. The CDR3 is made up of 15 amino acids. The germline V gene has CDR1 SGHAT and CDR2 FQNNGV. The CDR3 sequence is CASSLDRAVGLRQFF. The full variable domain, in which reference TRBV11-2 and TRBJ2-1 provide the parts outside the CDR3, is EAGVAQSPRYKIIEKRQSVAFWCNPISGHATLYWYQQILGQGPKLLIQFQNNGVVDDSQLPKDRFSAERLKGVDSTLKIQPAKLEDSAVYLCASSLDRAVGLRQFFGPGTRLTVL.

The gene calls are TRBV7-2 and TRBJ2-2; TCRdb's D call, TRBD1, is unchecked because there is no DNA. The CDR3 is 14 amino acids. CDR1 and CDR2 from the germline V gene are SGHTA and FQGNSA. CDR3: CASSPGGPTGELFF.

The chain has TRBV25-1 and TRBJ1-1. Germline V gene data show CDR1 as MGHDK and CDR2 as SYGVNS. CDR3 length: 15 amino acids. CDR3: CASSDRRGGSSEAFF.

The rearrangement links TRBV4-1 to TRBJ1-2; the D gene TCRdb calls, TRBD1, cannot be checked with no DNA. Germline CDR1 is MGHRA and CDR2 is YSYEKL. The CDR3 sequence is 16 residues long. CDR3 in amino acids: CASSQDGALTNYGYTF.